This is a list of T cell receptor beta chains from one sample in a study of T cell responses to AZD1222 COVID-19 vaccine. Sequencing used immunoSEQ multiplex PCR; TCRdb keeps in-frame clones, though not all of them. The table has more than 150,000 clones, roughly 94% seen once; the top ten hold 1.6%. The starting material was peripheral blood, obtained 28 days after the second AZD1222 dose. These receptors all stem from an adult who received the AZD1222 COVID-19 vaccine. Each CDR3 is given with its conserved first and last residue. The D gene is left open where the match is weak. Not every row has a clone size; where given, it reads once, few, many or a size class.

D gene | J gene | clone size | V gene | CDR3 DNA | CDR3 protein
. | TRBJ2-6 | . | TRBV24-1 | TGTGCCACCAGTGAGACACAGGGTACAGGGGCCAACGTCCTGACTTTC | CATSETQGTGANVLTF
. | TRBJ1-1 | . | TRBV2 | TGTGCCAGCAGCCCGCTTCAGGGCACTGAAGCTTTCTTT | CASSPLQGTEAFF
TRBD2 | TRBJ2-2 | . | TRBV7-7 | TGTGCTAGCAGCTTATCTAGCGGGAGGCGAGGCACCGGGGAGCTGTTTTTT | CASSLSSGRRGTGELFF
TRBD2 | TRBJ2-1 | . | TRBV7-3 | TGTGCCAGCAGCTTACCACTTCGCAGGGGGGAAGCGGGAGGGCCGAACAATGAGCAGTTCTTC | CASSLPLRRGEAGGPNNEQFF
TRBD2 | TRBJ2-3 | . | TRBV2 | TGTGCCAGCATGGAGACTAGCGGGAGCCCGCGAAATACGCAGTATTTT | CASMETSGSPRNTQYF
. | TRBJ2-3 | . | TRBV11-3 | TGTGCCAGCAGCTTTAATACTTTAGGTTCCGATACGCAGTATTTT | CASSFNTLGSDTQYF
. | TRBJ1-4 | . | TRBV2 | TGTGCCAGCAGTGCCGACCTACCGCCGGCAACTAATGAAAAACTGTTTTTT | CASSADLPPATNEKLFF
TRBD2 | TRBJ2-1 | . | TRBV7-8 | TGTGCCAGCAGGGCGACTAGCGGGAGTGCCAAGAGCTCCTACAATGAGCAGTTCTTC | CASRATSGSAKSSYNEQFF
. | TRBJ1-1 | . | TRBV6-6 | TGTGCCAGCAGTTACCTGCAGAACACTGAAGCTTTCTTT | CASSYLQNTEAFF
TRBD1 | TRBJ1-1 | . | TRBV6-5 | TGTGCCAGCATAAAGGACAGGCCCGGAACTGAAGCTTTCTTT | CASIKDRPGTEAFF
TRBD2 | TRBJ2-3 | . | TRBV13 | TGTGCCAGCAGCGTGGAGCTAGTAAGCGGGGCCAATACGCAGTATTTT | CASSVELVSGANTQYF
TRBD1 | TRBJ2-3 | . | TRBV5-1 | TGCGCCAGCAGGCCTCAGACAGGGAGCCCGGGGGATACGCAGTATTTT | CASRPQTGSPGDTQYF
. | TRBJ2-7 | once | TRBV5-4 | TGTGCCAGCAGTCCAAGGGGGTACGCATACGAGCAGTACTTC | CASSPRGYAYEQYF
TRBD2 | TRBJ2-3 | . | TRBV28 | TGTGCCAGCAGTTTCGGGGCGGGAGGGCCCGGATTCACAGATACGCAGTATTTT | CASSFGAGGPGFTDTQYF
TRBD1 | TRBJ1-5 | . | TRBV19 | TGTGCCAGTAGTAGGGGGACAGGGGGCCCTCAGCCCCAGCATTTT | CASSRGTGGPQPQHF
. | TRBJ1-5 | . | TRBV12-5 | TGTGCTAGTGGTTTGGTACCCGGCCTCCCGGGTCAGCCCCAGCATTTT | CASGLVPGLPGQPQHF
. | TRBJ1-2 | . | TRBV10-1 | TGCGCCGCGCGATCAGGGTCGACGTTCCAAGGTTGCTCTTTC | CAARSGSTFQGCSF
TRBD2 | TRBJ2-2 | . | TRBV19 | TGTGCCAGTAGTATGACTAGCGGGGGCCCCGGGGAGCTGTTTTTT | CASSMTSGGPGELFF
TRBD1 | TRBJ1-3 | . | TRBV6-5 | TGTGCCAGCAGTTACTCGGGACAGACATTTGGAAACACCATATATTTT | CASSYSGQTFGNTIYF
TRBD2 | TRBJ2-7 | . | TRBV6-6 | TGTGCCAGCAGTCTAGGGACTAGCGGACTCTCCTACGAGCAGTACTTC | CASSLGTSGLSYEQYF
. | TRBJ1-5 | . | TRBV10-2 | TGCGCCAGCAGTGAGTCGTCTAACCAGCCCCAGCATTTT | CASSESSNQPQHF
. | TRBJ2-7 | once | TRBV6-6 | TGTGCCAGCAGAGGGACTTTGGGGGGCTACGAGCAGTACTTC | CASRGTLGGYEQYF
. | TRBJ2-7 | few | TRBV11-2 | TGTGCCAGCAGCTTAGGATCAGGGACTCTGGGCGAGCAGTACTTC | CASSLGSGTLGEQYF
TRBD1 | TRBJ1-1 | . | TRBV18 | TGTGCCAGCTCACCCCTTGTAACAGGGGCTAACACTGAAGCTTTCTTT | CASSPLVTGANTEAFF
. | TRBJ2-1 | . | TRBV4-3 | TGCGCCAGCAGCCAATCAACCGGGAGCTCCTACAATGAGCAGTTCTTC | CASSQSTGSSYNEQFF
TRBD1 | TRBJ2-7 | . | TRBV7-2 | TGTGCCAGCAGCTTATACCCCGAGGGGGCTTCCTACGAGCAGTACTTC | CASSLYPEGASYEQYF
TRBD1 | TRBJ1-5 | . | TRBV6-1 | TGTGCCAGCAGTGAAGGGACAGGGGTACAGCCCCAGCATTTT | CASSEGTGVQPQHF
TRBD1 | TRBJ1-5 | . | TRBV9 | TGTGCCAGCAGCGCTACCGGGACAGCGCATAGCAATCAGCCCCAGCATTTT | CASSATGTAHSNQPQHF
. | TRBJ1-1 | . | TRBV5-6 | TGTGCCAGCAGCTTGACAGGCCTCACTGAAGCTTTCTTT | CASSLTGLTEAFF
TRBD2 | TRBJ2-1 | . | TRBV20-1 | TGCAGTGCTAGTCTAGGCGGGAGCGTCTACAATGAGCAGTTCTTC | CSASLGGSVYNEQFF
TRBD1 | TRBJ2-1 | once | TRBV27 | TGTGCCAGCAGTACGACAGGGGGCACGGGCAATGAGCAGTTCTTC | CASSTTGGTGNEQFF
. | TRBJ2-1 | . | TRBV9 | TGTGCCAGCAGCGTAGTAGTTGCGGGCCACAATGAGCAGTTCTTC | CASSVVVAGHNEQFF
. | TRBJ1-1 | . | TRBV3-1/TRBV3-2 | TGTGCCAGCAGCCAAGTCCTACAGCTGAACACTGAAGCTTTCTTT | CASSQVLQLNTEAFF
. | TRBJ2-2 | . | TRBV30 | TGTGCCTGGAGTGCCGGGGAGCTGTTTTTT | CAWSAGELFF
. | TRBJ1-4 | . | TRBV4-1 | TGCGCCAGCAGCCAAGCTTCAGGGACGGACTATCTCGGCGAAAAACTGTTTTTT | CASSQASGTDYLGEKLFF
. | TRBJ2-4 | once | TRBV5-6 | TGTGCCAGCAGCCAGTTCGCCAAAAACATTCAGTACTTC | CASSQFAKNIQYF
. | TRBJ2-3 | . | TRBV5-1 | TGCGCCAGCAGCTTGGCGGCCGGGGACACCACAGATACGCAGTATTTT | CASSLAAGDTTDTQYF
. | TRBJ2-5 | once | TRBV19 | TGTGCCAGTAGTATTATTGGAGAGACCCAGTACTTC | CASSIIGETQYF
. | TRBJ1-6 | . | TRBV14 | TGTGCCAGCAGCCAAGAAAGGTCCTCGTGGGGCCTCGGGTCACCCCTCCACTTT | CASSQERSSWGLGSPLHF
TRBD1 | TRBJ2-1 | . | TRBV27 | TGTGCCTCAGACCCCGGGACAGGTCCCCATGAGCAGTTCTTC | CASDPGTGPHEQFF
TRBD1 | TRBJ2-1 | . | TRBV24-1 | TGTGCCACCAGTGATTTGGTTGCGGCAGGGGGCGTTGGTGAGCAGTTCTTC | CATSDLVAAGGVGEQFF
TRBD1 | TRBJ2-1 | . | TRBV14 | TGTGCCAGCAGCCGTCTAGGGGGCAACAATGAGCAGTTCTTC | CASSRLGGNNEQFF
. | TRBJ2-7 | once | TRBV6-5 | TGTGCCAGCAGTCCTGGATTAGTTACGTACGAGCAGTACTTC | CASSPGLVTYEQYF